Here is one T cell receptor (beta chain) with its context. Its antigen is still unknown. Different DNA sequences within this sample yield the same CDR3. This record comes from a study of Ad26.COV2.S vaccination and SARS-CoV-2 variants. Background on the study: COV1001, an Ad26.COV2.S trial, supplied this vaccine-arm donor. By the intramuscular route, Ad26.COV2.S was given once, or twice 56 days apart. General study points: Reports say spike-specific CD8+ and CD4+ T cell responses covered substantial breadth after vaccination.

The treatment denotes: over 15 received Ad26.COV2.S at low or high dose, single or two shots; roughly five received placebo; per-sample allocation not given. Sampling occurred on day 63 after the first vaccine or placebo injection. The donor's status was that of an adult aged 18-55 years in Boston. CDR1 and CDR2 from the germline V gene are MGHRA and YSYEKL. J gave up 7 bases and V 1 base, and 0 bases lay outside the gene matches. CDR3 length: 14 residues. Profiling relied on immunoSEQ multiplex PCR, and the TCRdb table lists in-frame clones only, not all of them. The repertoire holds fewer than 400,000 clones, around 91% seen once, with approximately 1.9% in the top ten.

The material sequenced was peripheral blood, taken in a trial of Ad26.COV2.S vaccine versus placebo. The chain has TRBV4-1 and TRBJ1-4; TRBD1 matches 10 bases. The clonotype originates from a person between 18 and 65 years old who received the Ad26.COV2.S COVID-19 vaccine or a placebo. The chain's CDR3 is CASSQGDRGEKLFF. Written as DNA, the CDR3 is TGCGCCAGCAGCCAAGGGGACAGGGGTGAAAAACTGTTTTTT.